This T cell receptor (beta chain) was found in a study of blood T cell repertoires in COVID-19. What the recovered Cohort 3 donors had was two negative PCRs, clearance, or symptom resolution. Sequenced by immunoSEQ multiplex PCR; TCRdb stores in-frame clones only, minus some. The table lists roughly 360,000 clones, around 87% of them singletons. This CDR3 is 14 amino acids long. The ends were cut back, 5 bases at V and 2 bases at J, with 12 bases in the middle. The V gene's germline CDR1 is SGHRS and CDR2 YFSETQ. The sample holds one count of this clone. Sequenced sample: PBMCs or T cells enriched from blood (not recorded which). This TCR derives from a man aged 25 to 45 who had recovered from COVID-19. V and J are TRBV5-1 and TRBJ2-3, with D unresolved. Here the CDR3 reads CASRAVSPTDTQYF. CDR3 in DNA: TGCGCCAGCAGGGCCGTTTCTCCCACAGATACGCAGTATTTT.